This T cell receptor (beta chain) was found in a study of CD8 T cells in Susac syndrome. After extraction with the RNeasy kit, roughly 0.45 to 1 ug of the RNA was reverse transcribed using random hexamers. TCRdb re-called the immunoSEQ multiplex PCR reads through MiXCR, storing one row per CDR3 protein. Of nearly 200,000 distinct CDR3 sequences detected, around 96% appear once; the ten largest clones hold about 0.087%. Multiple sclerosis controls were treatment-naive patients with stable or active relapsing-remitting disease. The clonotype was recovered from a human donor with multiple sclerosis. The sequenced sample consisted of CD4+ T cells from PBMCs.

CDR3 residues: CASSAGRESSGEQFF. CDR3 coding DNA: TGTGCCAGCAGCGCCGGAAGGGAGTCGTCCGGTGAGCAGTTCTTC. V is TRBV9 and J is TRBJ2-1, with D possibly TRBD2 on 5 matching bases. This CDR3 region has 15 residues. Germline-derived CDR1 and CDR2 are SGDLS and YYNGEE. V lost 3 bases and J lost 9, with 19 bases in between.